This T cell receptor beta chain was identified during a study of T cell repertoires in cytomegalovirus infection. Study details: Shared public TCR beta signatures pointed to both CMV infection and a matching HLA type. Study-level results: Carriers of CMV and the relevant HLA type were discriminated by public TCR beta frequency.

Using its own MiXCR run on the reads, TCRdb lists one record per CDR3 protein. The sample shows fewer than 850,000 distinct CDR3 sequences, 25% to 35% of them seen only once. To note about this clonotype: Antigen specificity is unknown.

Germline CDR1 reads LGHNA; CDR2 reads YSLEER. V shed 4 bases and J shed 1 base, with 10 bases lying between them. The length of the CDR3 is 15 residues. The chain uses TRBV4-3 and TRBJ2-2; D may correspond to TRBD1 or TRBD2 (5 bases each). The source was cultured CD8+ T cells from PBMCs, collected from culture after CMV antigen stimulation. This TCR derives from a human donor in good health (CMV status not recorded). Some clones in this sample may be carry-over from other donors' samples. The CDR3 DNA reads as TGCGCCAGCAGCCCCGCAGGGAGGAACACCGGGGAGCTGTTTTTT. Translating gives CASSPAGRNTGELFF.